Listed here are 14 T cell receptor beta chains from one sample, sequenced in a study of T cells in Graves' hyperthyroidism and ophthalmopathy. It was RNA transcripts that yielded the amplified TCR beta CDR3 regions. The primer set for the first-round RT-PCR of the TCR CDR3 was HTBI. TCRdb processed the multiplex PCR reads anew with MiXCR; each CDR3 protein has one entry. This table holds a few hundred thousand distinct CDR3 sequences, 35% to 55% found once. Material: peripheral blood or thyroid tissue (not recorded which). These receptors all come from a woman between 18 and 29 years old with Graves' hyperthyroidism.

The chain has TRBV9 and TRBJ1-4; 8 bases fit TRBD1. J lost 8 bases, V lost 3 bases, and 9 bases had no gene match. The CDR3 spans 15 residues. CDR1 is SGDLS, CDR2 YYNGEE, per germline. The CDR3 protein is CASSAPTGAGEKLFF. CDR3 sequence (DNA): TGTGCCAGCAGCGCGCCGACAGGGGCTGGAGAAAAACTGTTTTTT.

V is TRBV6-6 and J is TRBJ2-7, with unresolved D. The CDR3 covers 14 residues. Looked up from germline, CDR1 is MNHNY and CDR2 is SVGAGI (reference sequence). V dropped 0 bases and J dropped 3 bases, with 9 bases sitting between them. In nucleotides, the CDR3 is TGTGCCAGCAGTTACTCCTACCTCGACTACGAGCAGTACTTC. This encodes CASSYSYLDYEQYF.

The chain joins TRBV24-1 to TRBJ1-1; 9 nucleotides line up with TRBD1. The CDR3 extends over 15 amino acids. After removal of 5 bases from V and 4 bases from J, the junction contained 7 bases not matched to a gene. Germline V lookup: CDR1 KGHDR, CDR2 SFDVKD. CDR3 bases: TGTGCCACCAGTGGGCCGGGACAGGGATTCACTGAAGCTTTCTTT. This gives the protein CATSGPGQGFTEAFF.

The V and J genes are TRBV20-1 and TRBJ2-5; D ambiguous. V lost 0 bases, J lost 0 bases, and 8 bases lay in between. This CDR3 is built from 14 residues. Germline V gives CDR1 DFQATT, CDR2 SNEGSKA (reference sequence). Written as DNA, the CDR3 is TGCAGTGCTAGAGACTCCACAAACCAAGAGACCCAGTACTTC. This gives the protein CSARDSTNQETQYF.

The rearrangement links TRBV25-1 to TRBJ1-6, with TRBD1 matching 9 bases. Germline CDR1 and CDR2: MGHDK and SYGVNS. The trim removed 2 bases at V and 9 bases at J, leaving 5 bases unmatched. CDR3 length: 15 residues. CDR3 in amino acids: CASSEGQGSSSPLHF. The CDR3, as DNA: TGTGCCAGCAGTGAAGGACAGGGGTCTAGTTCACCCCTCCACTTT.

The gene calls are TRBV10-3 and TRBJ1-3; 8 nucleotides agree with TRBD1. V lost 8 bases to trimming and J lost 2 bases; unmatched junction nucleotides: 2. Per the germline V gene, CDR1 is ENHRY and CDR2 is SYGVKD. This CDR3 contains 13 residues. The CDR3 DNA sequence: TGTGCCATCCGACAGGGGACTGGAAACACCATATATTTT. This gives the protein CAIRQGTGNTIYF.

This clonotype was detected only once. V gene TRBV4-1 combines with J gene TRBJ1-6; D unclear. With 1 base removed from V and 10 bases from J, the gap between germline ends came to 14 bases. The germline V gene encodes CDR1 MGHRA and CDR2 YSYEKL. This CDR3 is built from 15 residues. The CDR3 protein is CASSQGTSNISPLHF. The CDR3 DNA sequence: TGCGCCAGCAGCCAAGGGACCTCTAATATCTCACCCCTCCACTTT.

The genes are TRBV7-6 and TRBJ1-1; D is undetermined. From germline, CDR1 is SGHVS and CDR2 FNYEAQ. The ends were cut back, 1 base at V and 4 bases at J, with 16 bases in the middle. This CDR3 is built from 16 residues. CDR3: CASSLEGRRMGTEAFF. The CDR3, as DNA: TGTGCCAGCAGCTTAGAAGGCAGGAGGATGGGCACTGAAGCTTTCTTT.

This clonotype has more than one count but fewer than ten. This chain links TRBV9 with TRBJ2-5, with D possibly called TRBD1 or TRBD2 (6 bases each). Trimming removed 1 base at V and 5 bases at J, with 12 bases between. Per the germline V gene, CDR1 is SGDLS and CDR2 is YYNGEE. This CDR3 has 14 amino acids. The CDR3, as DNA: TGTGCCAGCAGCGTATTCGGGGGCCGGGAGACCCAGTACTTC. Protein product: CASSVFGGRETQYF.

At least ten counts were recorded for this clonotype. The rearrangement uses TRBV20-1 and TRBJ2-5; 7 bases line up with TRBD1. CDR1 and CDR2 (germline): DFQATT, SNEGSKA (reference sequence). This CDR3 region has 13 residues. V lost 5 bases and J lost 5; bases outside the gene matches: 8. The CDR3, as DNA: TGCAGTGCTTGGACAGGTGTTGGGGAGACCCAGTACTTC. Protein product: CSAWTGVGETQYF.

The table lists this clonotype with many counts. This sequence joins TRBV7-9 and TRBJ2-7; TRBD2 matches at 11 bases. The V gene end was trimmed by 5 bases and the J gene end by 7 bases; junction bases not matched to a gene: 10. Per the germline V gene, CDR1 is SEHNR and CDR2 is FQNEAQ (reference sequence). This CDR3 spans 15 amino acids. The CDR3 bases are TGTGCCAGCAGCCCCGGGACTAGCGGCCCGCTGGAGCAGTACTTC. Its translation is CASSPGTSGPLEQYF.

The J gene is TRBJ1-2, the V gene TRBV10-3; D is undetermined. The germline V gene encodes CDR1 ENHRY and CDR2 SYGVKD. This CDR3 spans 9 amino acids. Trimming removed 10 bases at V and 7 bases at J, with 7 bases between. CDR3 nucleotides: TGTGCCACCGTGAGTGGCTACACCTTC. It codes for CATVSGYTF.

This clonotype was detected many times. The chain combines TRBV7-6 with TRBJ1-1; 8 nucleotides agree with TRBD1. The CDR3 loop spans 12 amino acids. After removal of 6 bases from V and 11 bases from J, the junction contained 8 bases not matched to a gene. CDR1 is SGHVS and CDR2 is FNYEAQ in the germline V gene. The DNA for the CDR3 is TGTGCCAGCAGTGATACTGGACAGGGCGCTTTCTTT. Residues: CASSDTGQGAFF.

This clonotype occurred a few times. This chain joins TRBV19 and TRBJ1-1; no clear D gene. There are 15 residues in the CDR3. Germline V gene sequence: CDR1 LNHDA, CDR2 SQIVND (reference sequence). V lost 3 bases and J lost 1, with 12 bases in between. The CDR3 is CASSIRPGTNTEAFF. CDR3 DNA: TGTGCCAGTAGTATCCGTCCGGGTACGAACACTGAAGCTTTCTTT.